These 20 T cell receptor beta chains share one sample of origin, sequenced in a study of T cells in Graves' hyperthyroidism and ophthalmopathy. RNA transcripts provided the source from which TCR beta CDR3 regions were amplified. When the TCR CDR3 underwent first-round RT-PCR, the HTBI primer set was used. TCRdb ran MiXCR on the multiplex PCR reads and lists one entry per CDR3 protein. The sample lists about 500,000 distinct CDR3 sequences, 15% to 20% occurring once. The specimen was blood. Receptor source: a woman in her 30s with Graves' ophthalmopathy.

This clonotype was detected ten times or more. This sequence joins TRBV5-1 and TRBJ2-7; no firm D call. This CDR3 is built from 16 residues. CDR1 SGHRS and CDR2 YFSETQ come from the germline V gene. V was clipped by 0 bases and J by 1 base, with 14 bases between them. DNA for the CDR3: TGCGCCAGCAGCTTGGGGACGGTCGGGCGGTCCTACGAGCAGTACTTC. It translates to CASSLGTVGRSYEQYF.

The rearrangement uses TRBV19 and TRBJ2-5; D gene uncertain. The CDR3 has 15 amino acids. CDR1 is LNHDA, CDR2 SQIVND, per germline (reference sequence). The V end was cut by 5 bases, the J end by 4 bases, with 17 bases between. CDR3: CASSRARRLAETQYF. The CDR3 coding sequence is TGTGCCAGTAGTCGAGCTCGGAGACTGGCAGAGACCCAGTACTTC.

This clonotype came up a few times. CDR3 sequence (DNA): TGTGCCAGTAGAACTGGGAGAGTGGCTCAGCCCCAGCATTTT. It codes for CASRTGRVAQPQHF. The chain has TRBV19 and TRBJ1-5, with D unclear. Trimming shortened V by 6 bases and J by 6 bases, and 15 bases separated the two germline ends. This CDR3 comprises 14 residues. Germline V lookup: CDR1 LNHDA, CDR2 SQIVND (reference sequence). The full variable domain, in which reference TRBV19 and TRBJ1-5 provide the parts outside the CDR3, is DGGITQSPKYLFRKEGQNVTLSCEQNLNHDAMYWYRQDPGQGLRLIYYSQIVNDFQKGDIAEGYSVSREKKESFPLTVTSAQKNPTAFYLCASRTGRVAQPQHFGDGTRLSIL.

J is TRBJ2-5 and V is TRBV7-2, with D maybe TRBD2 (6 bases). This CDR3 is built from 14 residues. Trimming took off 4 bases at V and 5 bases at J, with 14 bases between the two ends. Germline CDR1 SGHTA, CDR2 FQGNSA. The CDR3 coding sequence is TGTGCCAGCAGCTCCTGGGACTTAGATGAGACCCAGTACTTC. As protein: CASSSWDLDETQYF.

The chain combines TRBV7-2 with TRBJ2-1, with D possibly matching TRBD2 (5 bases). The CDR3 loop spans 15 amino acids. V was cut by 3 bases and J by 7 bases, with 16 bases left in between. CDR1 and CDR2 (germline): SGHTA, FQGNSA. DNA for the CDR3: TGTGCCAGCAGCTTTTTGGGTCGTGGGAGTAATGAGCAGTTCTTC. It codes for CASSFLGRGSNEQFF.

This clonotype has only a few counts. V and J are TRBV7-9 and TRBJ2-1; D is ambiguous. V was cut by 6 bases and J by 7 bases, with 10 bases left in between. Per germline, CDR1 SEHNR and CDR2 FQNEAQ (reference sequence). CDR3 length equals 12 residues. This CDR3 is CASSIGRNEQFF. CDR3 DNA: TGTGCCAGCAGTATTGGACGAAATGAGCAGTTCTTC.

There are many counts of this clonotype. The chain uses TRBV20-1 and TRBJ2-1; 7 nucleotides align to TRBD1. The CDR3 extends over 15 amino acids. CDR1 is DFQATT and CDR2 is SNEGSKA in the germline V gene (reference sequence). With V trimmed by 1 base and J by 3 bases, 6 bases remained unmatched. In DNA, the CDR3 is TGCAGTGCTAGAGGAACAGGGGAAATCTACAATGAGCAGTTCTTC. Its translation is CSARGTGEIYNEQFF.

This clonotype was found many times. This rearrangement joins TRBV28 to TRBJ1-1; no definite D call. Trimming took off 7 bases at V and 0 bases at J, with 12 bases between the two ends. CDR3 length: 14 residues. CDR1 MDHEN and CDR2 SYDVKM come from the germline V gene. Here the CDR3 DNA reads TGTGCCAGCATGAGGGATTTCATGAACACTGAAGCTTTCTTT. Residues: CASMRDFMNTEAFF. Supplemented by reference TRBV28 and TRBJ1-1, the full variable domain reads DVKVTQSSRYLVKRTGEKVFLECVQDMDHENMFWYRQDPGLGLRLIYFSYDVKMKEKGDIPEGYSVSREKKERFSLILESASTNQTSMYLCASMRDFMNTEAFFGQGTRLTVV.

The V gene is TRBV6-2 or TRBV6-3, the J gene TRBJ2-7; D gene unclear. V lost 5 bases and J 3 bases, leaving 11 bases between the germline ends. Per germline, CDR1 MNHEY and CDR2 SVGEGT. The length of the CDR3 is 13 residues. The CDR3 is CASSDGPGYEQYF. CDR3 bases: TGTGCCAGCAGTGACGGGCCCGGCTACGAGCAGTACTTC.

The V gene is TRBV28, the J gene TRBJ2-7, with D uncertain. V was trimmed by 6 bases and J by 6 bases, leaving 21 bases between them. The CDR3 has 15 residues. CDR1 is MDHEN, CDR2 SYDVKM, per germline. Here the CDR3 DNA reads TGTGCCAGCAGCCCCACCCCCGGCACAGCTCTCGAGCAGTACTTC. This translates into CASSPTPGTALEQYF.

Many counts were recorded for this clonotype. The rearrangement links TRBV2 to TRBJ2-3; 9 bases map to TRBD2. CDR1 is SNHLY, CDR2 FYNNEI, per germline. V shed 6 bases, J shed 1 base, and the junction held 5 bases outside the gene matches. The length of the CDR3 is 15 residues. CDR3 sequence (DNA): TGTGCCAGCAGGAGAATAGCGGGGGGCACAGATACGCAGTATTTT. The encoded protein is CASRRIAGGTDTQYF.

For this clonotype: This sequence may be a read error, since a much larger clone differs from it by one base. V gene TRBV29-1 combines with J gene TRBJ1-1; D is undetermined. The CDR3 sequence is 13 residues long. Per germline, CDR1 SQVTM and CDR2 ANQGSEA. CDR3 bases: TGCAGCGTTGAAGCTCTCATGAACACTGGAGCTTTCTTT. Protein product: CSVEALMNTGAFF.

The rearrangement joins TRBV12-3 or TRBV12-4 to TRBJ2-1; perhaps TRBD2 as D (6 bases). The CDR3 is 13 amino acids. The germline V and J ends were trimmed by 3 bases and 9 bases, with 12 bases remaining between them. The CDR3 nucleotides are TGTGCCAGCAGTTTTCTAGGAGGGAGTGAGCAGTTCTTC. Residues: CASSFLGGSEQFF.

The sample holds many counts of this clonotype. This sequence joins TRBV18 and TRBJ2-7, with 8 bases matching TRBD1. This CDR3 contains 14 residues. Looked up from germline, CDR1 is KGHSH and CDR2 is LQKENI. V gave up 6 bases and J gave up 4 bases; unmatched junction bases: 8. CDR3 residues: CASSTDRDKYEQYF. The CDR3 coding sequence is TGTGCCAGCTCCACGGACAGGGATAAATACGAGCAGTACTTC.

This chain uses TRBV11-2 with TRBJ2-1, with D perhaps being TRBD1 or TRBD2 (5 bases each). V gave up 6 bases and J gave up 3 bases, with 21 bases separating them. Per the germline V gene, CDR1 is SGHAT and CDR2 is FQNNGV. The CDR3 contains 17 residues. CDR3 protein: CASRHHYRGAGYNEQFF. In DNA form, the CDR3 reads TGTGCCAGCAGGCACCACTACCGAGGGGCGGGCTACAATGAGCAGTTCTTC. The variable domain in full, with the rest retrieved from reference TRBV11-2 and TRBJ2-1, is EAGVAQSPRYKIIEKRQSVAFWCNPISGHATLYWYQQILGQGPKLLIQFQNNGVVDDSQLPKDRFSAERLKGVDSTLKIQPAKLEDSAVYLCASRHHYRGAGYNEQFFGPGTRLTVL.

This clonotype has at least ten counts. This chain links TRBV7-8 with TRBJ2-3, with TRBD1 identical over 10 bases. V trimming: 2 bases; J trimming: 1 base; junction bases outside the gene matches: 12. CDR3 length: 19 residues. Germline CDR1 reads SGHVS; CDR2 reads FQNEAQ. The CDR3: CASSLQTGTGVRRTDTQYF. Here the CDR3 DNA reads TGTGCCAGCAGCTTACAGACCGGGACAGGGGTACGCCGCACAGATACGCAGTATTTT.

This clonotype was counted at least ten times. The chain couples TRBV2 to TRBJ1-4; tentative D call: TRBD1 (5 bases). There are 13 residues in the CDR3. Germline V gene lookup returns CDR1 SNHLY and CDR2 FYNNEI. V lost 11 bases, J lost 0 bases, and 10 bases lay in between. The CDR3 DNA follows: TGTGCCTCGGGACCCGCAACTAATGAAAAACTGTTTTTT. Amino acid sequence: CASGPATNEKLFF.

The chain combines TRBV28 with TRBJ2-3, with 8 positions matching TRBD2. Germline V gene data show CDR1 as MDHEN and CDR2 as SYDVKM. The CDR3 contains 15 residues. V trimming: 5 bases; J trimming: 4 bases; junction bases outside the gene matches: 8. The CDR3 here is CASSQPGLGPDTQYF. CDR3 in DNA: TGTGCCAGCAGTCAACCGGGACTAGGCCCAGATACGCAGTATTTT.

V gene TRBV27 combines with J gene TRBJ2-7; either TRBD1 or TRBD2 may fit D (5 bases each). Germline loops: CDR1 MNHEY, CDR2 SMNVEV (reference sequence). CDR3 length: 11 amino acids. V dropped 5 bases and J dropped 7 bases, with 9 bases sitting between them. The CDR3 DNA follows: TGTGCCAGCAGTCACGGGACGGAGCAGTACTTC. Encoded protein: CASSHGTEQYF.

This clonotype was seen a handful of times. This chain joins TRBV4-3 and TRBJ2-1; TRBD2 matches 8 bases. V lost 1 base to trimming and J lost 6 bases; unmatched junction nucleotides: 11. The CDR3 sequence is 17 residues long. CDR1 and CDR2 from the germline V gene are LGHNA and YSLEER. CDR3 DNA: TGCGCCAGCAGCCAAGTAAGGAAAAGCGGGAGCGTCAATGAGCAGTTCTTC. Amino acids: CASSQVRKSGSVNEQFF.